Sequencing of this TCR beta chain was carried out in a study of blood T cell repertoires in COVID-19. Study-wide context: COVID-19 samples, acute and convalescent, were from the United States, Italy and Spain.

Per the study methods: Amplification with reference gene primers provided the estimates of nucleated cell counts. Here immunoSEQ multiplex PCR was the method, and the copy in TCRdb shows in-frame clones only, minus some. V and J calls and clone size follow that table, whereas D and trimming were derived from the DNA. This sample carries hundreds of thousands of clones, roughly 84% of them seen once, and the ten largest clones take 2% to 2.5%. V was trimmed by 1 base and J by 4 bases, leaving 16 bases between them. Germline values: CDR1 SEHNR, CDR2 FQNEAQ (reference sequence). The CDR3 totals 16 residues.

This chain connects TRBV7-9 to TRBJ1-2; D is possibly TRBD1 (6 bases). Specimen: peripheral blood. This TCR derives from a woman between 35 and 50 years old who had recovered from COVID-19. As DNA, the CDR3 is TGTGCCAGCAGCTTAGTACGGGGACAAATCCCCTATGGCTACACCTTC. Translation: CASSLVRGQIPYGYTF.